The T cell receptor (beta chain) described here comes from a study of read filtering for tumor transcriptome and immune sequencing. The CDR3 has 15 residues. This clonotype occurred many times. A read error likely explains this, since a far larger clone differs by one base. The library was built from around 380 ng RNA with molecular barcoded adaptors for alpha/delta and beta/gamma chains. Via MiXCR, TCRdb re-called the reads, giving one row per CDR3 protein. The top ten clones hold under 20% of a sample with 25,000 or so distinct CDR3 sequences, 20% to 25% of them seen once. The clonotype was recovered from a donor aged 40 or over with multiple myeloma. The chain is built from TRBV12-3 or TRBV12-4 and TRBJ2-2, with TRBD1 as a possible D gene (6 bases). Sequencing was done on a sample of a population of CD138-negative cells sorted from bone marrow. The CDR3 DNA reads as TGTGCCGGCAGTTCCGGGACAACGAACACCGGGGAGCTGTTTTTT. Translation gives CAGSSGTTNTGELFF.